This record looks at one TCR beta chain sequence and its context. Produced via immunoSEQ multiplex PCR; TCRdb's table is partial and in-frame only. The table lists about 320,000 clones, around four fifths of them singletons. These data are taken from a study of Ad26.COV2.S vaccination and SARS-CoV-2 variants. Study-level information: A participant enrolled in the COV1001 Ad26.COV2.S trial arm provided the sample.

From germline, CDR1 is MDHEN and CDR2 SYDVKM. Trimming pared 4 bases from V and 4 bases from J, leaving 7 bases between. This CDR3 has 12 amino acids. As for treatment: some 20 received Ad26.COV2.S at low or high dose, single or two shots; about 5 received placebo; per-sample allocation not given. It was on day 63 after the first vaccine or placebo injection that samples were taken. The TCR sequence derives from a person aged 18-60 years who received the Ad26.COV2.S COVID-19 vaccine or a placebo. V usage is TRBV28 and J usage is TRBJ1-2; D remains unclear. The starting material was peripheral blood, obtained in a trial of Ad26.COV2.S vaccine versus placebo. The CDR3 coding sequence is TGTGCCAGCAGTTCCCGGATCTATGGCTACACCTTC. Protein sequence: CASSSRIYGYTF.